What follows are 27 T cell receptor beta chains derived from one specimen sequenced in a study of blood T cell repertoires in COVID-19. Sequencing used immunoSEQ multiplex PCR; TCRdb keeps in-frame clones, though not all of them. The sample holds more than 300,000 clones, nearly 90% seen once. The sample consisted of PBMCs or T cells enriched from blood (not recorded which). The receptors were gathered from a woman in her 30s who had recovered from COVID-19.

The chain joins TRBV5-6 to TRBJ1-4; D ambiguous. The CDR3 runs 13 residues. The V gene's germline CDR1 is SGHDT and CDR2 YYEEEE. Trimming took off 4 bases at V and 5 bases at J, with 9 bases between the two ends. CDR3 in DNA: TGTGCCAGCAGCCCGAGGGCCAATGAAAAACTGTTTTTT. This gives the protein CASSPRANEKLFF.

The sample holds a few counts of this clone. J is TRBJ1-2 and V is TRBV5-1, with D possibly matching TRBD1 (5 bases). The CDR3 has 15 residues. Deletions cut 5 bases from V and 3 bases from J, with 17 bases between. CDR1 and CDR2 from the germline V gene are SGHRS and YFSETQ. CDR3 in amino acids: CASRVERQSYYGYTF. CDR3 coding DNA: TGCGCCAGCAGGGTGGAGAGACAGAGCTACTATGGCTACACCTTC.

This clone was picked up one time. The CDR3 region is CAISSSTYQPQHF. Written as DNA, the CDR3 is TGTGCCATCAGTTCCTCCACTTATCAGCCCCAGCATTTT. This chain connects TRBV10-3 to TRBJ1-5; D gene ambiguous. CDR1 and CDR2 from the germline V gene are ENHRY and SYGVKD. The length of the CDR3 is 13 residues. V dropped 5 bases and J dropped 5 bases, with 10 bases sitting between them.

With respect to this clone: Within the sample, other DNA sequences also encode this same CDR3. The J gene is TRBJ1-1, the V gene TRBV5-4; TRBD1 is a possible D gene (6 bases). The CDR3 contains 15 residues. V shed 0 bases and J shed 2 bases, with 11 bases lying between them. Looked up from germline, CDR1 is SGHNT and CDR2 is YYREEE (reference sequence). This CDR3 reads CASSLGQAINTEAFF. The CDR3 nucleotides are TGTGCCAGCAGCTTGGGACAGGCGATAAACACTGAAGCTTTCTTT.

This sequence joins TRBV14 and TRBJ1-3; 8 bases fit TRBD1. Germline CDR1 and CDR2: SGHDN and FVKESK. The J segment lost 8 bases and the V segment lost 1 base, leaving 4 bases of the junction unmatched. This CDR3 is 14 amino acids long. The CDR3 nucleotides are TGTGCCAGCAGCCAAGGGACAGGGTGGTACACCATATATTTT. Translation: CASSQGTGWYTIYF.

V usage is TRBV27 and J usage is TRBJ1-4, with unresolved D. V lost 4 bases and J 7 bases, leaving 7 bases between the germline ends. In germline, CDR1 is MNHEY, CDR2 SMNVEV (reference sequence). CDR3 size: 12 residues. The chain's CDR3 is CASSSLGEKLFF. The CDR3 DNA sequence: TGTGCCAGCAGTTCCCTAGGTGAAAAACTGTTTTTT. The variable domain in full, completed from reference TRBV27 and TRBJ1-4, reads EAQVTQNPRYLITVTGKKLTVTCSQNMNHEYMSWYRQDPGLGLRQIYYSMNVEVTDKGDVPEGYKVSRKEKRNFPLILESPSPNQTSLYFCASSSLGEKLFFGSGTQLSVL.

This clone was counted only a few times. The chain has TRBV7-2 and TRBJ1-1, with 9 bases fitting TRBD1. Per germline, CDR1 SGHTA and CDR2 FQGNSA. The CDR3 loop spans 16 amino acids. V shed 5 bases and J 10 bases; nucleotides not matched to a gene: 17. The chain's CDR3 is CASSRATQGAQRIAFF. CDR3 coding DNA: TGTGCCAGCAGCCGGGCAACACAGGGGGCGCAAAGGATAGCTTTCTTT.

The chain couples TRBV5-1 to TRBJ1-2, with a possible D match to TRBD1 (5 bases). The CDR3 has 14 amino acids. V was trimmed by 4 bases and J by 7 bases, leaving 17 bases between them. Germline lookup yields CDR1 SGHRS and CDR2 YFSETQ. Written as DNA, the CDR3 is TGCGCCAGCAGCCAGCTAGACGGGGGGTTTGGCTACACCTTC. Its translation is CASSQLDGGFGYTF.

V and J are TRBV13 and TRBJ1-2, with D possibly TRBD1 on 6 matching bases. V lost 0 bases and J lost 6, with 14 bases in between. The CDR3 runs 15 residues. The germline gives CDR1 PRHDT, CDR2 FYEKMQ (reference sequence). The CDR3 region is CASSLGLGGEDGYTF. CDR3 nucleotides: TGTGCCAGCAGCTTAGGCCTTGGGGGCGAAGATGGCTACACCTTC.

This clone was observed a few times. The rearrangement joins TRBV5-1 to TRBJ1-2; 7 nucleotides line up with TRBD1. V was clipped by 3 bases and J by 1 base; unmatched bases: 3. Germline CDR1 SGHRS, CDR2 YFSETQ. CDR3 length: 14 residues. In DNA form, the CDR3 reads TGCGCCAGCAGCTCGGGGGACAGTAACTATGGCTACACCTTC. Translated, it gives CASSSGDSNYGYTF.

The rearrangement uses TRBV6-2 or TRBV6-3 and TRBJ2-1; perhaps TRBD2 as D (6 bases). The CDR3 contains 19 residues. Germline loops: CDR1 MNHEY, CDR2 SVGEGT. The germline V and J ends were trimmed by 0 bases and 1 base, with 19 bases remaining between them. The CDR3, as DNA: TGTGCCAGCAGTTACTCGATGTGGCCTAGTGGAGGGTCCTACAATGAGCAGTTCTTC. Protein sequence: CASSYSMWPSGGSYNEQFF.

The chain has TRBV7-6 and TRBJ2-7; tentative D call: TRBD1 (5 bases). CDR3 length: 16 residues. Trimming took 1 base from V and 3 from J, leaving 16 bases between them. Germline V lookup: CDR1 SGHVS, CDR2 FNYEAQ. CDR3 sequence reads: CASSLGDQGRGYEQYF. In nucleotides, the CDR3 is TGTGCCAGCAGCTTAGGCGATCAGGGAAGGGGCTACGAGCAGTACTTC.

The chain combines TRBV7-9 with TRBJ2-7; perhaps TRBD1 as D (6 bases). Trimming removed 2 bases at V and 3 bases at J, with 11 bases between. The CDR3 runs to 14 residues. Per germline, CDR1 SEHNR and CDR2 FQNEAQ (reference sequence). CDR3 region: CASSLSTGNYEQYF. The CDR3 DNA follows: TGTGCCAGCAGCTTATCTACAGGGAACTACGAGCAGTACTTC. The whole variable domain, filled in from reference TRBV7-9 and TRBJ2-7, reads DTGVSQNPRHKITKRGQNVTFRCDPISEHNRLYWYRQTLGQGPEFLTYFQNEAQLEKSRLLSDRFSAERPKGSFSTLEIQRTEQGDSAMYLCASSLSTGNYEQYFGPGTRLTVT.

The V call is TRBV5-6, the J call TRBJ1-2; D unclear. The germline V and J ends were trimmed by 4 bases and 3 bases, with 7 bases remaining between them. The CDR3 covers 12 residues. Germline values: CDR1 SGHDT, CDR2 YYEEEE. In DNA form, the CDR3 reads TGTGCCAGCAGCCCGGGTTACTATGGCTACACCTTC. Translated, it gives CASSPGYYGYTF. The variable domain in full, with the rest retrieved from reference TRBV5-6 and TRBJ1-2, is DAGVTQSPTHLIKTRGQQVTLRCSPKSGHDTVSWYQQALGQGPQFIFQYYEEEERQRGNFPDRFSGHQFPNYSSELNVNALLLGDSALYLCASSPGYYGYTFGSGTRLTVV.

The CDR3: CASSRTGGNGELFF. The CDR3, as DNA: TGTGCCAGCAGCCGGACAGGGGGAAACGGGGAGCTGTTTTTT. This chain joins TRBV7-2 and TRBJ2-2; 10 bases map to TRBD1. The J segment lost 7 bases and the V segment lost 5 bases, leaving 4 bases of the junction unmatched. CDR1 and CDR2 from the germline V gene are SGHTA and FQGNSA. The CDR3 has 14 amino acids.

J is TRBJ2-7 and V is TRBV19; 7 nucleotides align to TRBD2. There are 15 residues in the CDR3. Germline CDR1 and CDR2: LNHDA and SQIVND (reference sequence). V lost 2 bases to trimming and J lost 0 bases; unmatched junction nucleotides: 4. The DNA of the CDR3 is TGTGCCAGTAGTATACTAGCGGCGAACTCCTACGAGCAGTACTTC. It is translated as CASSILAANSYEQYF.

The V call is TRBV7-8, the J call TRBJ1-6; no clear D. V dropped 1 base and J dropped 0 bases, with 7 bases sitting between them. Looked up from germline, CDR1 is SGHVS and CDR2 is FQNEAQ. The CDR3 sequence is 16 residues long. CDR3 residues: CASSLGGSSYNSPLHF. The CDR3 coding sequence is TGTGCCAGCAGCTTAGGAGGGAGCTCCTATAATTCACCCCTCCACTTT.

The chain uses TRBV11-3 and TRBJ2-7; tentatively, D is TRBD2 (6 bases). Trimming cost V 1 base and J 7 bases, with 11 bases left between them. Germline values: CDR1 SGHNT, CDR2 YENEEA. This CDR3 spans 13 amino acids. The CDR3 DNA reads as TGTGCCAGCAGCTTAGCACTCGGGGGAGAGCAGTACTTC. It encodes CASSLALGGEQYF.

The J gene is TRBJ1-2, the V gene TRBV6-2 or TRBV6-3, with D unresolved. CDR3 size: 15 residues. Per germline, CDR1 MNHEY and CDR2 SVGEGT. The V and J ends lost 6 bases and 8 bases respectively, with 22 bases between them. CDR3 sequence: CASSTDRAPGRGYTF. CDR3 DNA sequence: TGTGCCAGCAGCACAGACCGGGCCCCCGGGAGAGGCTACACCTTC.

The chain uses TRBV18 and TRBJ1-6, with 7 bases that match TRBD1. Germline trimming cut 4 bases from V and 6 bases from J; bases unmatched to any gene: 6. This CDR3 is 15 amino acids long. Germline assignment: CDR1 KGHSH and CDR2 LQKENI. Here the CDR3 DNA reads TGTGCCAGCTCACTACAGGGGCGAAGTAATTCACCCCTCCACTTT. Translation: CASSLQGRSNSPLHF.

This clone was seen more than once but under ten times. V and J are TRBV19 and TRBJ1-5; D unresolved. The germline V gene has CDR1 LNHDA and CDR2 SQIVND (reference sequence). Trimming removed 7 bases from V and 0 bases from J, with 13 bases in between. The CDR3 is 15 residues long. The CDR3 reads CASTDRGYSNQPQHF. In DNA, the CDR3 is TGTGCCAGTACTGATCGAGGTTATAGCAATCAGCCCCAGCATTTT.

There are a few counts of this clone. The chain has TRBV3-1 (or the pseudogene TRBV3-2) and TRBJ1-4, with D possibly matching TRBD1 (5 bases). The CDR3 has 13 amino acids. V dropped 1 base and J dropped 10 bases, with 10 bases sitting between them. CDR1 is LGHDT, CDR2 YNNKEL, per germline (reference sequence). The CDR3 loop is CASSQGRGGKLFF. Here the CDR3 DNA reads TGTGCCAGCAGCCAAGGGAGGGGAGGAAAACTGTTTTTT.

J is TRBJ2-7 and V is TRBV20-1; 10 nucleotides line up with TRBD1. CDR1 is DFQATT, CDR2 SNEGSKA, per germline (reference sequence). Losses at the gene ends were 3 bases for V and 2 bases for J; bases not matched to a gene: 7. The CDR3 has 15 amino acids. CDR3: CSASNPGQGTYEQYF. CDR3 coding DNA: TGCAGTGCTAGTAACCCGGGACAGGGGACCTACGAGCAGTACTTC.

V is TRBV4-3 and J is TRBJ1-6; perhaps TRBD1 as D (6 bases). CDR1 is LGHNA, CDR2 YSLEER, per germline. V gave up 2 bases and J gave up 9 bases, with 20 bases separating them. The CDR3 runs to 17 residues. The CDR3 here is CASSQYVRGAKVSPLHF. The DNA of the CDR3 is TGCGCCAGCAGCCAATACGTCCGGGGGGCGAAGGTTTCACCCCTCCACTTT.

The CDR3 protein is CASSVRDRATEAFF. The CDR3 bases are TGCGCCAGCAGCGTTCGGGACAGGGCGACTGAAGCTTTCTTT. The chain uses TRBV4-1 and TRBJ1-1, with 9 nucleotides matching TRBD1. V shed 5 bases and J 5 bases; nucleotides not matched to a gene: 6. The CDR3 has 14 residues. From germline, CDR1 is MGHRA and CDR2 YSYEKL.

This rearrangement joins TRBV29-1 to TRBJ2-3, with 10 bases matching TRBD2. This CDR3 region has 16 residues. Germline V lookup: CDR1 SQVTM, CDR2 ANQGSEA. V trimming: 4 bases; J trimming: 2 bases; junction bases outside the gene matches: 9. In DNA form, the CDR3 reads TGCAGCGTTGGCATTTTAGCGGGGGGAATCACAGATACGCAGTATTTT. Its translation: CSVGILAGGITDTQYF.

Worth noting for this clone: One end of the junction varies from germline; a read error may be responsible. This chain connects TRBV7-7 to TRBJ2-2, with D possibly being TRBD1 (6 bases). The length of the CDR3 is 13 residues. Germline loops: CDR1 SSHAT, CDR2 FNYEAQ (reference sequence). The CDR3 spells CASSQDRTGELFF. The CDR3 region has the DNA TGTGCTAGCAGCCAAGACAGGACCGGGGAGCTGTTTTTT.